The 2 T cell receptor beta chains below all came from one sample that was sequenced in a study of monozygotic twins with inflammatory bowel disease. TCRdb reprocessed the 5' RACE reads and stores each CDR3 protein as one record, lacking DNA. Recorded for this sample: about 210,000 distinct CDR3 sequences. Material: blood. Receptor source: a human donor with ulcerative colitis or Crohn's disease, or a healthy co-twin of an affected twin (not recorded which).

This rearrangement joins TRBV6-2 or TRBV6-3 to TRBJ2-1; TCRdb's D call, TRBD1, is unchecked because there is no DNA. The V gene's germline CDR1 is MNHEY and CDR2 SVGEGT. The CDR3 is 21 residues long. The CDR3 reads CASSYSPESPGTPRSYNEQFF.

The V gene is TRBV5-1, the J gene TRBJ2-7. This CDR3 has 13 residues. Germline lookup yields CDR1 SGHRS and CDR2 YFSETQ. The CDR3: CASSLADGYEQYF.